Below are 29 T cell receptor beta chains sequenced from a single sample in a study of blood T cell repertoires in COVID-19 (dated by TCRdb to about 2020). The library was made by the immunoSEQ multiplex PCR assay. TCRdb retrieved this table from immuneACCESS and kept in-frame rearrangements only. Not all clones are present; in checked studies, unresolved V genes account for under half, and no reason is known for the remainder. In this sample the table shows 30,000 to 40,000 clones, 80% to 90% of which occur a single time. The ten largest clones represent 14% to 15% of the sample. Sequenced input: peripheral blood. The origin of the receptors is a man in his fifties or sixties with active COVID-19.

The rearrangement uses TRBV5-4 and TRBJ2-1; TRBD2 aligns across 9 bases. The CDR3 covers 16 residues. Trimming cost V 0 bases and J 4 bases; bases outside gene matches: 5. Germline V gives CDR1 SGHNT, CDR2 YYREEE (reference sequence). The CDR3 spells CASSLATLAGYNEQFF. DNA of the CDR3: TGTGCCAGCAGCTTGGCCACCCTAGCGGGGTACAATGAGCAGTTCTTC.

This clone was picked up one time. The gene calls are TRBV7-9 and TRBJ2-2; D not certain. V was pared by 1 base and J by 1 base, with 7 bases between. Per the germline V gene, CDR1 is SEHNR and CDR2 is FQNEAQ (reference sequence). This CDR3 is 15 amino acids long. The CDR3 protein is CASSLGSGNTGELFF. The CDR3 DNA sequence: TGTGCCAGCAGCTTAGGTTCAGGGAACACCGGGGAGCTGTTTTTT.

This chain uses TRBV5-6 with TRBJ2-1; 7 positions agree with TRBD1. The CDR3 extends over 16 amino acids. Per the germline V gene, CDR1 is SGHDT and CDR2 is YYEEEE. With 4 bases clipped from V and 6 bases from J, the junction kept 13 bases outside the gene matches. The CDR3 DNA follows: TGTGCCAGCAGCGTAAAAAACAGGGGAAACCGCAATGAGCAGTTCTTC. Its protein product is CASSVKNRGNRNEQFF. Based on the CDR3 plus reference TRBV5-6 and TRBJ2-1, the full variable domain is DAGVTQSPTHLIKTRGQQVTLRCSPKSGHDTVSWYQQALGQGPQFIFQYYEEEERQRGNFPDRFSGHQFPNYSSELNVNALLLGDSALYLCASSVKNRGNRNEQFFGPGTRLTVL.

The V gene is TRBV19, the J gene TRBJ2-2; 7 bases line up with TRBD1. From germline, CDR1 is LNHDA and CDR2 SQIVND (reference sequence). The CDR3 consists of 15 residues. The J segment lost 4 bases and the V segment lost 5 bases, leaving 7 bases of the junction unmatched. For the CDR3, the DNA is TGTGCCAGTAGTGCTAAGACAGGGACCACCGGGGAGCTGTTTTTT. This encodes CASSAKTGTTGELFF.

This chain connects TRBV2 to TRBJ2-7, with 14 bases aligning to TRBD2. The CDR3 covers 21 residues. CDR1 and CDR2 (germline): SNHLY, FYNNEI. J gave up 2 bases and V 5 bases, and 20 bases lay outside the gene matches. The CDR3 coding sequence is TGTGCCAGCAGTTATCCGGGACTAGCGGGAGCTGACAGAACACAACCCTACGAGCAGTACTTC. This gives the protein CASSYPGLAGADRTQPYEQYF.

The V and J genes are TRBV9 and TRBJ2-1, with TRBD2 matching 12 bases. This CDR3 comprises 17 residues. CDR1 and CDR2 (germline): SGDLS, YYNGEE. V shed 3 bases and J 6 bases; nucleotides not matched to a gene: 10. In DNA, the CDR3 is TGTGCCAGCAGCGCGAAGGACCTAGCGGGAGGGGCCAATGAGCAGTTCTTC. Translating gives CASSAKDLAGGANEQFF.

This chain connects TRBV24-1 to TRBJ2-1; D unclear. This CDR3 has 16 residues. The germline gives CDR1 KGHDR, CDR2 SFDVKD. V lost 5 bases, J lost 7 bases, and 20 bases lay in between. The CDR3 loop reads CATSAIALTTGNEQFF. The CDR3 coding sequence is TGTGCCACCAGTGCCATAGCCCTAACTACGGGTAATGAGCAGTTCTTC.

The rearrangement uses TRBV7-8 and TRBJ2-7, with 10 bases matching TRBD2. From germline, CDR1 is SGHVS and CDR2 FQNEAQ. J was trimmed by 3 bases and V by 6 bases; bases with no gene match: 8. This CDR3 comprises 15 residues. This chain's CDR3 is CASSGSGRTHYEQYF. CDR3 sequence (DNA): TGTGCCAGCAGTGGTAGCGGGAGGACCCACTACGAGCAGTACTTC.

The chain uses TRBV27 and TRBJ2-5; D might be TRBD2 (6 bases). The V gene lost 0 bases and the J gene lost 1 base, with 15 bases spanning the gap. The germline gives CDR1 MNHEY, CDR2 SMNVEV (reference sequence). This CDR3 contains 17 residues. This CDR3 reads CASSLSGSGWVQETQYF. CDR3 coding DNA: TGTGCCAGCAGTTTATCGGGTAGCGGCTGGGTCCAAGAGACCCAGTACTTC.

The chain links TRBV3-1 (or the pseudogene TRBV3-2) to TRBJ1-4; D gene unclear. Germline V lookup: CDR1 LGHDT, CDR2 YNNKEL (reference sequence). The CDR3 totals 17 residues. The V gene lost 4 bases and the J gene lost 3 bases, with 18 bases spanning the gap. The CDR3 DNA sequence: TGTGCCAGCAGCCCCCCGATCCACAGCCTCGCTAATGAAAAACTGTTTTTT. Translating gives CASSPPIHSLANEKLFF.

J is TRBJ1-4 and V is TRBV18; D gene unclear. V lost 2 bases and J lost 6, with 10 bases in between. Germline V CDR1 and CDR2: KGHSH, LQKENI. The CDR3 is 14 amino acids. The CDR3 sequence is CASSPTEYYEKLFF. CDR3 in DNA: TGTGCCAGCTCACCAACAGAGTACTATGAAAAACTGTTTTTT.

The chain recombines TRBV7-9 with TRBJ2-5; D unclear. CDR1 and CDR2 from the germline V gene are SEHNR and FQNEAQ (reference sequence). The germline V and J ends were trimmed by 8 bases and 5 bases, with 15 bases remaining between them. The CDR3 contains 13 residues. In DNA form, the CDR3 reads TGTGCCAGCTCCCCGACTGGAAGGGAGACCCAGTACTTC. It codes for CASSPTGRETQYF.

This sequence joins TRBV19 and TRBJ2-1; 9 bases match TRBD2. Germline V lookup: CDR1 LNHDA, CDR2 SQIVND (reference sequence). The CDR3 is 14 amino acids. V was pared by 3 bases and J by 7 bases, with 4 bases of the junction left unmatched. CDR3 in amino acids: CASSMGSGRNEQFF. The DNA for the CDR3 is TGTGCCAGTAGTATGGGTAGCGGGAGAAATGAGCAGTTCTTC.

This rearrangement joins TRBV15 to TRBJ1-1; the D gene is possibly TRBD1 (6 bases). The CDR3 has 14 residues. V lost 3 bases and J 1 base, leaving 9 bases between the germline ends. Germline CDR1 and CDR2: LNHNV and YYDKDF (reference sequence). This CDR3 reads CATSRATGNTEAFF. The CDR3, as DNA: TGTGCCACCAGCAGGGCGACAGGGAACACTGAAGCTTTCTTT.

This clone was counted a few times. V is TRBV2 and J is TRBJ2-4; 10 positions agree with TRBD2. The CDR3 consists of 20 residues. Germline values: CDR1 SNHLY, CDR2 FYNNEI. V gave up 5 bases and J gave up 2 bases; unmatched junction bases: 18. The CDR3 spells CASSWSLAGDGGLTKNIQYF. CDR3 DNA: TGTGCCAGCAGTTGGTCCCTAGCGGGAGACGGGGGGCTAACCAAAAACATTCAGTACTTC.

The chain is built from TRBV7-2 and TRBJ1-2, with 9 nucleotides matching TRBD1. Germline V gene data show CDR1 as SGHTA and CDR2 as FQGNSA. Losses at the gene ends were 5 bases for V and 4 bases for J; bases not matched to a gene: 8. This CDR3 has 15 amino acids. CDR3 sequence reads: CASSPLTGGGYGYTF. CDR3 DNA sequence: TGTGCCAGCAGCCCCTTAACAGGGGGCGGCTATGGCTACACCTTC.

The V gene is TRBV5-4, the J gene TRBJ2-5, with 7 bases that match TRBD1. The CDR3 covers 14 residues. The V gene end was trimmed by 3 bases and the J gene end by 4 bases; junction bases not matched to a gene: 6. Germline lookup yields CDR1 SGHNT and CDR2 YYREEE (reference sequence). The CDR3 loop is CASSSPTGLETQYF. The CDR3 nucleotides are TGTGCCAGCAGCTCACCGACAGGGTTAGAGACCCAGTACTTC.

The chain uses TRBV6-2 or TRBV6-3 and TRBJ2-1; 9 bases agree with TRBD2. The J segment lost 5 bases and the V segment lost 6 bases, leaving 5 bases of the junction unmatched. CDR3 length: 14 residues. Germline V CDR1 and CDR2: MNHEY, SVGEGT. DNA of the CDR3: TGTGCCAGCAGCAGACTAGCGGTCGACAATGAGCAGTTCTTC. It translates to CASSRLAVDNEQFF.

The chain couples TRBV7-3 to TRBJ2-7; 8 nucleotides match TRBD2. The CDR3 covers 14 residues. Germline V gives CDR1 SGHTA, CDR2 FQGTGA. V lost 5 bases, J lost 0 bases, and 3 bases stayed unmatched. The CDR3 coding sequence is TGTGCCAGCAGCCTTAGCGGGACCTCCTACGAGCAGTACTTC. Its protein product is CASSLSGTSYEQYF.

This clone showed up just once. The CDR3 nucleotides are TGTGCCACCGGAACAGGCAAGTCCGAGCAGTACTTC. It encodes CATGTGKSEQYF. The V and J genes are TRBV10-3 and TRBJ2-7, with TRBD1 as a possible D gene (5 bases). CDR3 length: 12 amino acids. Germline V gene lookup returns CDR1 ENHRY and CDR2 SYGVKD. The ends were cut back, 10 bases at V and 6 bases at J, with 16 bases in the middle.

CDR3 nucleotide sequence: TGTGCCAGCTCACAGGGGCCCCACGTTCTCTATGGCTACACCTTC. This sequence encodes CASSQGPHVLYGYTF. This chain links TRBV18 with TRBJ1-2; possibly TRBD1 for D (5 bases). V dropped 4 bases and J dropped 4 bases, with 16 bases sitting between them. Germline assignment: CDR1 KGHSH and CDR2 LQKENI. The CDR3 contains 15 residues. Supplemented by reference TRBV18 and TRBJ1-2, the full variable domain reads NAGVMQNPRHLVRRRGQEARLRCSPMKGHSHVYWYRQLPEEGLKFMVYLQKENIIDESGMPKERFSAEFPKEGPSILRIQQVVRGDSAAYFCASSQGPHVLYGYTFGSGTRLTVV.

The V call is TRBV9, the J call TRBJ2-7; D possibly corresponds to TRBD1 (6 bases). The V gene lost 0 bases and the J gene lost 1 base, with 14 bases spanning the gap. Looked up from germline, CDR1 is SGDLS and CDR2 is YYNGEE. There are 16 residues in the CDR3. The CDR3 here is CASSVDGVGQSYEQYF. The CDR3 coding sequence is TGTGCCAGCAGCGTAGACGGGGTAGGACAGTCCTACGAGCAGTACTTC. The entire variable domain, with the rest obtained from reference TRBV9 and TRBJ2-7, is as follows: DSGVTQTPKHLITATGQRVTLRCSPRSGDLSVYWYQQSLDQGLQFLIQYYNGEERAKGNILERFSAQQFPDLHSELNLSSLELGDSALYFCASSVDGVGQSYEQYFGPGTRLTVT.

CDR3 bases: TGTGCCAGCAGCGGGCCTAGCTCAATGATCCATGAGCAGTTCTTC. The encoded protein is CASSGPSSMIHEQFF. V and J are TRBV2 and TRBJ2-1; tentative D call: TRBD2 (5 bases). The CDR3 has 15 amino acids. Germline CDR1 SNHLY, CDR2 FYNNEI. V was trimmed by 6 bases and J by 8 bases, leaving 20 bases between them.

The rearrangement joins TRBV27 to TRBJ1-3, with TRBD1 matching over 12 bases. Germline V gives CDR1 MNHEY, CDR2 SMNVEV (reference sequence). The J segment lost 4 bases and the V segment lost 7 bases, leaving 5 bases of the junction unmatched. The CDR3 is 15 amino acids. The CDR3: CASKGQGAAGNTIYF. In DNA form, the CDR3 reads TGTGCCAGCAAGGGACAGGGGGCAGCAGGAAACACCATATATTTT.

This clone came up once. The V gene is TRBV2, the J gene TRBJ1-6; 8 bases line up with TRBD1. The V and J ends lost 6 bases and 0 bases, in that order; junction bases with no gene match: 1. CDR3 length equals 15 residues. Per the germline V gene, CDR1 is SNHLY and CDR2 is FYNNEI. The CDR3 nucleotides are TGTGCCAGCAGGGACAGGGCCTCCTATAATTCACCCCTCCACTTT. Protein sequence: CASRDRASYNSPLHF.

The chain recombines TRBV11-3 with TRBJ2-1; 14 nucleotides align to TRBD2. Losses at the gene ends were 5 bases for V and 11 bases for J; bases not matched to a gene: 8. The CDR3 is 15 residues long. Germline CDR1 reads SGHNT; CDR2 reads YENEEA. This chain's CDR3 is CASSKEGTSGSQQFF. The CDR3 DNA reads TGTGCCAGCAGCAAAGAGGGGACTAGCGGGAGCCAGCAGTTCTTC.

The chain recombines TRBV9 with TRBJ1-2, with 7 bases identical to TRBD1. The CDR3 sequence is 17 residues long. V gave up 4 bases and J gave up 1 base; unmatched junction bases: 13. Germline CDR1 SGDLS, CDR2 YYNGEE. The CDR3 DNA reads as TGTGCCAGCAGCCCCAGACAGGGTAATGATGGTAACTATGGCTACACCTTC. Protein product: CASSPRQGNDGNYGYTF.

The gene calls are TRBV19 and TRBJ2-3; 9 positions match TRBD2. V shed 3 bases and J 2 bases; nucleotides not matched to a gene: 18. Per germline, CDR1 LNHDA and CDR2 SQIVND (reference sequence). CDR3 length: 20 residues. DNA of the CDR3: TGTGCCAGTAGTATCATTGAGGGAATAGCGGGAGCCCGTTACACAGATACGCAGTATTTT. It encodes CASSIIEGIAGARYTDTQYF.

The chain links TRBV4-1 to TRBJ2-2; TRBD1 matches 8 bases. Germline V gene data show CDR1 as MGHRA and CDR2 as YSYEKL. The J segment lost 7 bases and the V segment lost 2 bases, leaving 6 bases of the junction unmatched. The CDR3 runs 15 residues. Here the CDR3 reads CASSQRTGLGGELFF. Here the CDR3 DNA reads TGCGCCAGCAGCCAACGGACAGGGCTGGGCGGGGAGCTGTTTTTT.